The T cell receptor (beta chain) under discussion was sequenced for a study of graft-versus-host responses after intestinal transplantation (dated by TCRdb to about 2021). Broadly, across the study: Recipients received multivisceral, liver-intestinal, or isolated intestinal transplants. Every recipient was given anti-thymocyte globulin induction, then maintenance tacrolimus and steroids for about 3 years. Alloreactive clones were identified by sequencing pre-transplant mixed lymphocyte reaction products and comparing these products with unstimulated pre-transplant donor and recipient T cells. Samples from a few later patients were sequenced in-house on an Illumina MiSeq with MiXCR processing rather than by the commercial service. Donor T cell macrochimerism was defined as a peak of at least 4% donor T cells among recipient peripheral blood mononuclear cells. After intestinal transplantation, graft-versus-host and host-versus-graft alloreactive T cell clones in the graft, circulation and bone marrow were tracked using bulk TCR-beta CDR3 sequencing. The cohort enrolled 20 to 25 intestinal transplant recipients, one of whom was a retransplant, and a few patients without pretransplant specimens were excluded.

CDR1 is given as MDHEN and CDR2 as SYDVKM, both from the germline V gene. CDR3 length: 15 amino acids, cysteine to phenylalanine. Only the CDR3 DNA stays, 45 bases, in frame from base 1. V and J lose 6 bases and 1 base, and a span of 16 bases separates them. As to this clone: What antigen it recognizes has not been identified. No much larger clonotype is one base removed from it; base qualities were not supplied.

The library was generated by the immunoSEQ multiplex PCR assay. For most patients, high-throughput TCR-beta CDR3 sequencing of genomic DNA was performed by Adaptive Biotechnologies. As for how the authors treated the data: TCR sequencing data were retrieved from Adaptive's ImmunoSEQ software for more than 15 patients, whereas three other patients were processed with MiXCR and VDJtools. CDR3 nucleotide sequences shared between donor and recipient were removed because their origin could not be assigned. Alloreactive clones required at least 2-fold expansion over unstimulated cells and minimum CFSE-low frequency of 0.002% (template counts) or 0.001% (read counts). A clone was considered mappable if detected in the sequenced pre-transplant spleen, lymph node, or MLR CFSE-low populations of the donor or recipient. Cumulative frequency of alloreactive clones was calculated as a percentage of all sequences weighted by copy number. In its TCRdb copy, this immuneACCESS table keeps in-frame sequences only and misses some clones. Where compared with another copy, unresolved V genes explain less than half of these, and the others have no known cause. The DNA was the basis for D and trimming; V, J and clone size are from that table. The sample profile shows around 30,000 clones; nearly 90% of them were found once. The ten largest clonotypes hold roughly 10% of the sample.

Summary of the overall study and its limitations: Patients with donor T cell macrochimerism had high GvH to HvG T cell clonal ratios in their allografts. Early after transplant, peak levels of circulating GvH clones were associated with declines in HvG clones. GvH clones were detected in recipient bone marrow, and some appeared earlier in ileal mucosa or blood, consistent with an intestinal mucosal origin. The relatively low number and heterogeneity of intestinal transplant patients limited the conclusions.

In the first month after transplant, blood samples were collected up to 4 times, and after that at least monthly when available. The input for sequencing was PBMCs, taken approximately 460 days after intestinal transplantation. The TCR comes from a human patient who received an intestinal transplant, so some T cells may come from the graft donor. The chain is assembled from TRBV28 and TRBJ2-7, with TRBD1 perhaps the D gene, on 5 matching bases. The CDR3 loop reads CASSPLGARSYEQYF. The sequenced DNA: TGTGCCAGCAGCCCCTTAGGGGCAAGGTCCTACGAGCAGTACTTC. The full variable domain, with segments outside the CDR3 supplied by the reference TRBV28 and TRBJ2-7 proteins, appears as DVKVTQSSRYLVKRTGEKVFLECVQDMDHENMFWYRQDPGLGLRLIYFSYDVKMKEKGDIPEGYSVSREKKERFSLILESASTNQTSMYLCASSPLGARSYEQYFGPGTRLTVT.